This T cell receptor beta chain was sequenced during a study of blood T cell repertoires in COVID-19 (dated by TCRdb to about 2020). About the study as a whole: Collaborator samples came from the United States, Italy and Spain and covered acute and convalescent phases of COVID-19. Where available, HLA class I and class II types were taken from metadata supplied by the sample provider and were not determined by assay-based typing. Samples came from the ongoing ImmuneRACE study (first 160 participants) plus 1,254 subjects from 6 global collaborators. The material from the prospective study consisted of cDNA or gDNA derived from T cells, B-cell-depleted T cells, or PBMCs. Deeply sampled blood TCRbeta repertoires from subjects exposed to, actively infected with, or recovered from COVID-19 were included in the dataset. The sample metadata nearly always contained a de-identified subject ID, COVID-19 status, age in years and sex. The repertoires were made available in a free public database intended to serve as a resource for research on the immune response to SARS-CoV-2. Findings and caveats that apply to the study as a whole: The quantity of clinical and demographic metadata differed by source and by participant and was supplied without curation.

The immunoSEQ Assay, a bias-controlled multiplex PCR, was used to amplify TCRbeta CDR3 regions from genomic DNA. In the source study's methods: Within the assay, amplification of reference gene primers was used to estimate how many nucleated cells each sample contained. To quantify the absolute abundance of each unique TCRbeta CDR3 rearrangement, sequence reads were collapsed and filtered. Productive Simpson clonality was computed per sample as the square root of Simpson's diversity index over productive rearrangements. Imported from immuneACCESS, the table was reduced by TCRdb to in-frame sequences with V and J called. These copies leave out some clones; in studies compared against another copy, an unresolved V gene accounts for under half, and the cause of the remainder is not known. V, J and clone size were drawn from that table, and D and trimming were deduced from the DNA. In all, the sample holds 330,000 or so clones, and roughly 87% of those were seen once. Roughly a tenth of the sample is taken by the ten largest.

One collaborating source in Seattle enrolled patients while the patients were actively infected and followed the patients over time throughout the course of disease. The collaborating institutions used their own protocols to collect whole blood in K2EDTA tubes. For TCRbeta analysis, collaborators shipped samples as frozen whole blood, isolated PBMCs, or DNA extracted from either of those sample types. Regarding this clone: There is no known antigen for this receptor. No qualities accompany the bases; no much larger clone lies one base away.

Counted from cysteine to phenylalanine, this CDR3 has 15 amino acids. Just the 45-base CDR3 DNA is kept, in frame starting at base 1. V ends up 5 bases short and J 2 bases short, with an unmatched junction base count of 7. CDR1 and CDR2 (KGHSH, LQKENI) derive from the germline V gene. Source material: peripheral blood. The V and J genes are TRBV18 and TRBJ2-7; 9 junctional bases match TRBD1. The sequence came from a man aged 30-40 years with COVID-19, enrolled during active disease. In nucleotide form, the sequence is TGTGCCAGCTCAGAGTCGACAGGGGGGGCCTACGAGCAGTACTTC. It encodes CASSESTGGAYEQYF.